This T cell receptor (beta chain) appears in the sequencing data of a study of T cell clonotyping in hematopoietic cell transplantation. Of note for this clone: What it recognizes is unknown.

Regarding the study as a whole: Few recipient clonotypes overlapped donors; over 97% were de novo at given depth. Recipient TCR diversity dropped after transplant; expanded clonotypes rose from day 30 to 180. CD4 and CD8 repertoire contributions could not be separated without sorting.

This CDR3 is built from 15 residues. Germline CDR1 and CDR2: SGDLS and YYNGEE. Trimming stripped 0 bases from V and 2 bases from J, with 12 bases between. Sequencing used immunoSEQ multiplex PCR; TCRdb keeps in-frame clones, though not all of them. The sample includes approximately 12,000 clones, roughly 89% of them seen just once. The chain uses TRBV9 and TRBJ2-7; D possibly corresponds to TRBD2 (6 bases). The receptor was derived from a human donor who either received an allogeneic hematopoietic cell transplant for a myeloid malignancy or was a related donor (not recorded which). Some clones in this sample may be carry-over from other donors' samples. The sequencing sample was made of peripheral blood mononuclear cells. CDR3 residues: CASSVDPSDAYEQYF. CDR3 bases: TGTGCCAGCAGCGTAGACCCTAGCGACGCCTACGAGCAGTACTTC. The whole variable domain, filled in from reference TRBV9 and TRBJ2-7, reads DSGVTQTPKHLITATGQRVTLRCSPRSGDLSVYWYQQSLDQGLQFLIQYYNGEERAKGNILERFSAQQFPDLHSELNLSSLELGDSALYFCASSVDPSDAYEQYFGPGTRLTVT.